The clone carrying this T cell receptor (beta chain) showed up many times. Antigen specificity is unknown. TCRdb called clones again from the PCR reads with MiXCR. The top ten hold approximately 8.8% of the sample, which has about 39,000 clones, 9.5% to 13% seen once. The sample belongs to a study of metastatic and nonmetastatic thyroid tumors. Patients were all untreated before their thyroid surgery. Whole-study results and caveats: Within blood and tumor, benign nodules reportedly had significantly lower TCR beta diversity than malignant thyroid tumors did.

The germline gives CDR1 LNHDA, CDR2 SQIVND (reference sequence). Trimming took off 8 bases at V and 0 bases at J, with 11 bases between the two ends. The CDR3 is 14 amino acids. Sequencing was performed on blood. This receptor was taken from a male donor with papillary thyroid cancer or a benign thyroid nodule (not recorded which). Some clones in this sample may be carry-over from other donors' samples. The V gene is TRBV19, the J gene TRBJ2-4; D is unresolved. In DNA, the CDR3 is TGTGCCAGTCGCCGACTCTTAGCCAAAAACATTCAGTACTTC. This translates into CASRRLLAKNIQYF. Full variable domain (outside the CDR3, taken from reference TRBV19 and TRBJ2-4): DGGITQSPKYLFRKEGQNVTLSCEQNLNHDAMYWYRQDPGQGLRLIYYSQIVNDFQKGDIAEGYSVSREKKESFPLTVTSAQKNPTAFYLCASRRLLAKNIQYFGAGTRLSVL.